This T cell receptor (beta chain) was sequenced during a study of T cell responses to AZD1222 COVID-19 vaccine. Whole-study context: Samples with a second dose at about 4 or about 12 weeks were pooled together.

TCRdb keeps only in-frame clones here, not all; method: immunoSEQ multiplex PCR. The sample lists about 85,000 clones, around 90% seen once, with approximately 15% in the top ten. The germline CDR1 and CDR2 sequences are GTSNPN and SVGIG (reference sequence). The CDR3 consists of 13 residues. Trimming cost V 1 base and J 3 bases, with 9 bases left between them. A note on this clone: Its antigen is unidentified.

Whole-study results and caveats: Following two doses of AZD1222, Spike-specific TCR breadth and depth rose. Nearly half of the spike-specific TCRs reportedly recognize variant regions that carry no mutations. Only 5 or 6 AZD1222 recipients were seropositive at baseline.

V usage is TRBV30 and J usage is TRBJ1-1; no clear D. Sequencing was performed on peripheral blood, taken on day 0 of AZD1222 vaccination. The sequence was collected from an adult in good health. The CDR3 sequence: CAWSDTGYTEAFF. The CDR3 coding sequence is TGTGCCTGGAGTGATACGGGATACACTGAAGCTTTCTTT.